Shown below are 5 T cell receptor beta chains from a single sample sequenced in a study of blood T cells in healthy people across ages. Alongside a J-beta primer mix, a sample-barcoded 5' primer served in a second PCR lasting roughly 7 to 11 cycles. TCRdb redid the calling of the 5' RACE reads with MiXCR, one entry per CDR3 protein. The repertoire holds some 1.8 million distinct CDR3 sequences, with around 42% as singletons. Material for sequencing was blood. The origin of the receptors is a human donor in good health.

This clonotype has just a few counts. The chain couples TRBV7-9 to TRBJ2-5; 10 bases agree with TRBD1. CDR3 length: 15 residues. V trimming: 6 bases; J trimming: 2 bases; junction bases outside the gene matches: 6. In germline, CDR1 is SEHNR, CDR2 FQNEAQ (reference sequence). CDR3 sequence: CASSSGQGSQETQYF. The CDR3 DNA reads TGTGCCAGCAGTTCGGGACAGGGGAGTCAAGAGACCCAGTACTTC.

This chain uses TRBV6-2 or TRBV6-3 with TRBJ1-1, with D unresolved. This CDR3 contains 14 residues. The germline gives CDR1 MNHEY, CDR2 SVGEGT. The V gene lost 0 bases and the J gene lost 5 bases, with 10 bases spanning the gap. Written as DNA, the CDR3 is TGTGCCAGCAGTTACTCGAAAGGGAATACTGAAGCTTTCTTT. Translated: CASSYSKGNTEAFF.

This clonotype was detected a few times. The chain's CDR3 is CASSQDGGQNTEAFF. The CDR3 DNA reads as TGCGCCAGCAGCCAAGATGGGGGGCAAAACACTGAAGCTTTCTTT. V gene TRBV4-3 combines with J gene TRBJ1-1; D may be TRBD1 (6 bases). V was trimmed by 0 bases and J by 2 bases, leaving 10 bases between them. The CDR3 runs 15 residues. The germline CDR1 and CDR2 sequences are LGHNA and YSLEER.

The chain couples TRBV12-3 or TRBV12-4 to TRBJ1-1, with a possible D match to TRBD1 (6 bases). Deletions cut 3 bases from V and 0 bases from J, with 14 bases between. The CDR3 has 16 amino acids. CDR3 in amino acids: CASSLSKAGVNTEAFF. The CDR3 DNA reads TGTGCCAGCAGTTTGAGCAAAGCAGGGGTGAACACTGAAGCTTTCTTT.

This chain uses TRBV11-2 with TRBJ2-3, with 9 bases identical to TRBD2. The length of the CDR3 is 19 residues. Trimming took 1 base from V and 0 from J; bases not matched to a gene: 11. Germline V lookup: CDR1 SGHAT, CDR2 FQNNGV. The CDR3 loop reads CASSLVGVSGGPSTDTQYF. Written as DNA, the CDR3 is TGTGCCAGCAGCTTAGTCGGTGTTAGCGGGGGACCTAGCACAGATACGCAGTATTTT.